The subject of this entry is one T cell receptor (beta chain). This clone was seen a single time. Its antigen target is currently unknown. Base qualities are missing; no much larger clone stands one base away. The library was prepared using the immunoSEQ multiplex PCR assay. A mixture of 60 forward primers for TCR Vbeta segments and 13 reverse primers for TCR Jbeta segments was used in the multiplex PCR. Amplification of the CDR3 region of rearranged TCR beta genes was performed with a multiplex PCR assay on genomic DNA. The Illumina HiSeq System was used to sequence the amplified TCR beta libraries as 87-base-pair reads. The study's own analysis went as follows. Across the 600 to 700 repertoires, a later analysis counted 60 million to 90 million unique TCR beta chains, 9 million to 14 million of which were shared by at least two donors. To remove PCR and sequencing errors, raw reads were error-corrected and collapsed into unique sequences using a nearest-neighbor algorithm that merged closely related sequences. CDR3 sequences were aligned to IMGT reference sequences to assign V, D and J gene segments. For a sequence to be retained, a match of at least six nucleotides to both a V gene segment and a J gene segment was required. Rearrangements were classified as productive when the CDR3 lacked stop codons and remained in frame with V and J, and all other rearrangements were classified as non-productive. CDR3 was defined by IMGT convention, running from the second conserved V-encoded cysteine to the conserved J-encoded phenylalanine. In an earlier analysis of around 540 of the donors, sequences lacking an unambiguous match to a single V gene segment were excluded. In an earlier analysis of 587 of the donors, V segments were called functional above 56.7% productive rearrangements and were called segregating when the between-donor standard deviation exceeded 5%. To diagnose cytomegalovirus status from the catalog of TCR beta chain sequences, a statistical classification framework was built. In a later analysis, TCR nucleotide sequences were compared against IMGT/GENE-DB human TR gene sequences so that V and J genes could be assigned. A later analysis assigned CDR3 sequences and most-parsimonious VDJ recombination scenarios with the TCRdist pipeline. In a later analysis, every TCR beta chain was defined by the combination of its CDR3 amino acid sequence and its V-gene family, and reads without a unique V-gene family were dropped. As a way to deal with suspected cross-contamination and a sequencing artifact, a later analysis dropped 450 to 600 nucleotide sequences that were highly shared and had low generation probability. In a later analysis, a clonal expansion index was calculated for each public chain from normalized within-repertoire ranks of inferred template counts. In a later analysis, generation probabilities were computed using a VDJ recombination model fitted to out-of-frame rearrangements, and the results were checked against IGoR. Hypergeometric tests were used in a later analysis to score TCR-TCR, TCR-HLA and TCR-CMV co-occurrence, with a repertoire-size bias correction applied to the TCR pairs. In a later analysis, false discovery rates were estimated by permuting HLA or CMV assignments 20 times. In a later analysis, co-occurring TCRs were grouped using DBSCAN, with TCRdist sequence similarity added in when clustering inside HLA-allele-positive subsets. Repertoires with fewer than 30,000 or more than 120,000 public chains, plus five repertoires with anomalous nucleotide sharing, were excluded from co-occurrence clustering. TCRdb retrieved this table from immuneACCESS and kept in-frame rearrangements only. Not all clones are present; in checked studies, unresolved V genes account for under half, and no reason is known for the remainder. V, J and clone size reflect that table, while D and trimming were determined from the DNA. The sample table lists around 100,000 clones, about three quarters of them with a count of one. The leading ten clones occupy over 5% of the sample.

The cohort consisted of 650 to 850 healthy bone marrow donors. Cohort members were all nominally healthy when sampled, although unrecorded immune exposures were likely present. The donor tested CMV seropositive, placing the donor among the approximately 290 seropositive members of the cohort. Each donor provided a peripheral blood sample, and peripheral blood mononuclear cells were used for TCR beta sequencing. Genomic DNA extraction from the blood cell samples was performed with the Qiagen DNeasy Blood Extraction Kit. The sample comes from a study of cytomegalovirus exposure and HLA in healthy donors (dated by TCRdb to about 2017). A note on the overall study: According to an earlier analysis of several hundred of the donors, some 180 million T cells yielded 90 million to 130 million unique TCR beta sequences and more than 250 Gb of sequence data. Roughly 320 gigabases of sequencing data and approximately 92 million unique TCR sequences made up an early release that covered several hundred HLA-typed donors. Among the approximately 420 genotyped donors, roughly 80% belonged to the genetic ancestry cluster associated with self-reported Caucasian donors. The aim of the study was to test whether cataloging public T cell receptors could identify signatures of past pathogen exposure. The T cell repertoires of about 700 subjects were profiled by immunosequencing and related to cytomegalovirus serostatus. A separate validation cohort of roughly 120 different subjects was used in addition to the 666-subject first cohort. To predict cytomegalovirus infection status, the study combined high-throughput TCR immunosequencing, statistical association of individual TCRs with disease status, and machine learning. To study patterns of TCR occurrence, a later analysis re-analyzed previously published TCR beta repertoires from around 660 donors and added high-resolution HLA genotyping. The later analysis used no new phenotypic data to find candidate immune exposures, relying instead on TCR beta sequences and their occurrence across donors. To decide whether each TCR beta V gene segment behaved as functional or pseudogenic, an earlier analysis of some 600 of the donors relied on high-throughput TCR beta sequencing. Donor age, sex, ethnicity and CMV serostatus were compiled together with the repertoire data. Genome-wide SNP genotypes for about three fifths of the 666 donors were used in a later genetic analysis, which treated that subset as a discovery cohort. All discovery cohort repertoires had been generated using a single sequencing platform. HLA typing included class I and class II loci at four-digit resolution. The number of donors typed differed by locus, with 629-630 for A, B, C, DRB1 and DQB1, around 500 for DQA1, nearly 610 for DPA1, and around 430 for DPB1. Four to six DR-DQ haplotypes were handled as single units for association and clustering, since linkage in the cohort was strong. Among 398 genotyped donors of the cohort, an average of about 240,000 unique TCR beta nucleotide sequences were sequenced per donor, approximately 20% of them non-productive.

Paper-wide results and their limitations: The classifier was reported to diagnose cytomegalovirus status with high specificity and sensitivity in both the original cohort and the validation cohort. A cluster of highly shared sequence variants was judged likely to be a technical artifact of the sequencing pipeline. Several of the top co-occurrence clusters appeared to be linked to parvovirus B19, influenza, CMV and Epstein-Barr virus, according to a later analysis. According to a later analysis, TCR association rates differed among HLA loci, with DRB1 alleles showing the most associated TCRs and HLA-C alleles showing the fewest. Compared with the roughly 700-donor mean, donors in an Asian-associated ancestry cluster had fewer N-insertions in productive TCRs, according to a later genetic analysis. The authors suggested that the approach could potentially be generalized to other disease states and immunological phenotypes. In an earlier analysis of several hundred of the donors, most TCR beta V segments were observed in productive rearrangements about 87% or about 30% of the time, broadly matching IMGT annotations. Most CMV-associated TCR beta chains appeared to be HLA-restricted in a later analysis, and the HLA associations seemed to be driven largely by CMV exposure. An association between a missense DCLRE1C variant and V-gene and J-gene trimming of TCR beta chains was found in a later genetic analysis and replicated in an independent cohort. Sequencing depth was assumed to be roughly uniform across donors in the presence/absence analyses, though that assumption may not hold. Because HLA typing was missing for some donors at each locus, association tests included only the typed subset. In a later analysis, HLA-associated TCR beta chains showed more clonal expansion and lower generation probabilities than non-associated chains that were equally common. Linkage disequilibrium might explain the correlated functional status among segregating V segments, but an unknown experimental factor could not be ruled out. CMV serostatus was the only immune exposure information available for the cohort. The cohort was sequenced for TCR beta chains only, and without alpha or paired-chain data the features that could be detected were limited. Strong co-occurrence of HLA alleles, especially DR and DQ, made assigning TCR associations to individual alleles difficult. A later analysis associated 17,000 or so TCR beta sequences with specific HLA alleles at a false discovery rate of 0.05. Some IMGT-functional V segments, including TRBV6-2 and TRBV6-3, could not be told apart with the 87-base-pair reads, so those segments were excluded. The study gave a list of some 150 TCR beta chains associated with cytomegalovirus. Because counts were too low, approximately 18 rarely observed V segments, including chromosome 9 orphons, were excluded from the earlier analysis of several hundred of the donors. A few of the identified cytomegalovirus-associated TCR beta chains were confirmed in vitro to be specific for cytomegalovirus antigens. A further reported finding was that TCR beta sequences accurately predicted the HLA-A and HLA-B alleles for most subjects in the first cohort. Most TCR sequences were observed very rarely across donors, whereas some public TCRs were present in many individuals.

V is shortened by 0 bases, J by 0 bases, and the region joining them spans 9 bases. The germline V gene specifies SGHRS as CDR1 and YFSETQ as CDR2. The CDR3 numbers 15 residues from cysteine through phenylalanine. Only CDR3 DNA remains: 45 bases, in frame from the first base. This sequence uses TRBV5-1 and TRBJ2-5; tentative D gene TRBD2, with 6 bases matching. Specimen: PBMCs. The receptor was derived from a female donor in good health and CMV-seropositive. The sequenced DNA: TGCGCCAGCAGCTTGGTAGCGGCCAACCAAGAGACCCAGTACTTC. This encodes CASSLVAANQETQYF. Joined to the reference TRBV5-1 and TRBJ2-5 proteins, this CDR3 gives the full variable domain: KAGVTQTPRYLIKTRGQQVTLSCSPISGHRSVSWYQQTPGQGLQFLFEYFSETQRNKGNFPGRFSGRQFSNSRSEMNVSTLELGDSALYLCASSLVAANQETQYFGPGTRLLVL.